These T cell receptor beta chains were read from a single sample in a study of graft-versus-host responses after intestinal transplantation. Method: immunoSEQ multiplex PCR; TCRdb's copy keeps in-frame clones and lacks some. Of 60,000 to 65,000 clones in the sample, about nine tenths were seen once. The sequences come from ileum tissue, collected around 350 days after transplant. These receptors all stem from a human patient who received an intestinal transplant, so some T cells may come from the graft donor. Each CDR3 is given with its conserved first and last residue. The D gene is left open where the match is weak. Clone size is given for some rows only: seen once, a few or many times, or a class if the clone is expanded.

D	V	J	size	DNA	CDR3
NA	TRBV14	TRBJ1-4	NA	TGTGCCAGCAGCCTCACTACAGGGTCATGGGAAAAACTGTTTTTT	CASSLTTGSWEKLFF
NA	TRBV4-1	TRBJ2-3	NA	TGCGCCAGCAGCCAAGTCGGAACAGATACGCAGTATTTT	CASSQVGTDTQYF
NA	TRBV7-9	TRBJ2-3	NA	TGTGCCAGCAGGGCCAGGGGTATCGGGCCAGATACGCAGTATTTT	CASRARGIGPDTQYF
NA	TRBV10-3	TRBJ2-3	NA	TGTGCCATCAGTGGGAAGGAAGATACGCAGTATTTT	CAISGKEDTQYF
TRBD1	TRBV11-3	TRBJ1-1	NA	TGTGCCAGCAGCTTAGGGGACAGGGGTACTGAAGCTTTCTTT	CASSLGDRGTEAFF
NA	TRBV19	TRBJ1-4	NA	TGTGCCAGTAGTATCGGGCTGGAAAAACTGTTTTTT	CASSIGLEKLFF
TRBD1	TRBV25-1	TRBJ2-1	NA	TGTGCCAGCAGTGAAGGAAGGGGGCTAGACAATGAGCAGTTCTTC	CASSEGRGLDNEQFF
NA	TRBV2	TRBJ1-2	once	TGTGCCAGCAGTCTAGGGTCTTATGGCTACACCTTC	CASSLGSYGYTF
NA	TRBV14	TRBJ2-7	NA	TGTGCCAGCAGCCAAGGTGGCGAGCAGTACTTC	CASSQGGEQYF
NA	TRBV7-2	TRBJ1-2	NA	TGTGCCAGCAGCCCCTGGGGACGGCCTATCTATGGCTACACCTTC	CASSPWGRPIYGYTF
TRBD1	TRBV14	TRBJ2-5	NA	TGTGCCAGCAGCCAGAGGGCAGGGGGCCGAGAGACCCAGTACTTC	CASSQRAGGRETQYF
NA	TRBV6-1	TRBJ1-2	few	TGTGCCAGCATTCAGGGAGCGGGGGGCTACACCTTC	CASIQGAGGYTF
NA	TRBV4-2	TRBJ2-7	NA	TGTGCCAGCAGCCAAGAGGACGGGAGTCCCGAGCAGTACTTC	CASSQEDGSPEQYF
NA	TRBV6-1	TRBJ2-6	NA	TGTGCCAGTTTGCAATCTGGGGCCAACGTCCTGACTTTC	CASLQSGANVLTF
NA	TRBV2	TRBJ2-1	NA	TGTGCCACCCCAAGGGCTGGAGGGGCTAATGAGCAGTTCTTC	CATPRAGGANEQFF
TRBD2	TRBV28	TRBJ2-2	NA	TGTGCCAGCAGTTCAGTGGGACTAAACACCGGGGAGCTGTTTTTT	CASSSVGLNTGELFF
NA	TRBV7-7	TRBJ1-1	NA	TGTGCCAGCAGCTTATGGGAGGGCGACACTGAAGCTTTCTTT	CASSLWEGDTEAFF
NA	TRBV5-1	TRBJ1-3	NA	TGCGCCAGCAGCTTGAATGGTCCGGGGCGCCACTCTGGAAACACCATATATTTT	CASSLNGPGRHSGNTIYF
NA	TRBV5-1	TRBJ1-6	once	TGCGCCAGCAGCTTGGTAGCAGTGACCTATAATTCACCCCTCCACTTT	CASSLVAVTYNSPLHF
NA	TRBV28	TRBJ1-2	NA	TGTGCCAGCAGTCTGTGGACCGATGGCTACACCTTC	CASSLWTDGYTF
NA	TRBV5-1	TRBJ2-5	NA	TGCGCCAGCAGTCCCGGGACTCCGTTCGAAAAGACCCAGTACTTC	CASSPGTPFEKTQYF
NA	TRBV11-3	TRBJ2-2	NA	TGTGCCAGCAGCTTAGCGTCAGGGGCGGACACCGGGGAGCTGTTTTTT	CASSLASGADTGELFF
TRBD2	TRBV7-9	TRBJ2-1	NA	TGTGCCAGCAGCTTCGGACCGACTAGCGGGAGTTACAATGAGCAGTTCTTC	CASSFGPTSGSYNEQFF
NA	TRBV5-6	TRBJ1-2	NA	TGTGCCAGCAGCTTAAGGTTTTATGGCTACACCTTC	CASSLRFYGYTF
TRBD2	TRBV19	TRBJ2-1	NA	TGTGCCTGTTCAGAGCTTCGGCGGGGGGACAATGAGCAGTTCTTC	CACSELRRGDNEQFF
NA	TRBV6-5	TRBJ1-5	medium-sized	TGTGCCAGCAGCAGAGGACAAAGCAATCAGCCCCAGCATTTT	CASSRGQSNQPQHF